This T cell receptor beta chain derives from a study of T cell repertoires in cytomegalovirus infection (dated by TCRdb to 2018 to 2020). Notes on the research overall: Recently identified HLA-C-restricted CMV epitopes, whose presentation resists viral immunomodulation, were targeted by peptide stimulations together with well-studied HLA-B-restricted epitopes. Donor HLA type was relevant to the analysis, as public TCR beta signatures indicated carriage of CMV infection together with the matching HLA type. The full study reports these points: In the ex vivo response, HLA-C-restricted CMV-specific TCR beta clonotypes were dominant, and in two of eight donors the single most frequent clonotype came from this HLA-C-restricted group. Cumulative frequency of public TCR beta family members discriminated carriers of CMV infection plus the relevant HLA type in this cohort and an independent roughly 350-donor cohort.

TCRdb shows the sequencer as Illumina HiSeq 1500. TCRdb ran its own pipeline on the public reads, namely fastp trimming at Q25 and MiXCR clone calling, and kept in-frame beta chains. Merged by CDR3 protein, the rows form single entries marked with the most common genes and DNA. This sample comprises approximately 990,000 distinct CDR3 sequences, approximately 32% of them detected only once. The biggest ten clones account for roughly an eighth of the sample. What the treatment or condition label conveys for this sample: in vitro stimulation with specific CMV peptide epitopes to enrich CMV-specific T cells. The table lists this clonotype with a few counts. Its antigen specificity is not known. Base qualities are not at hand, and no much larger clone is one base apart. The sequence was collected from a human donor in good health (CMV status not recorded). Some clones in this sample may be carry-over from other donors' samples. The specimen was cultured CD8+ T cells from PBMCs, collected from culture after CMV antigen stimulation.

The bases are TGTGCCAGCAGTTACTCGTTGGCGTCCGAGCAGTACTTC. This translates into CASSYSLASEQYF. The rearrangement combines TRBV6-2 or TRBV6-3 with TRBJ2-7; a confident D gene designation cannot be given. Trimming takes 0 bases from V and 6 bases from J, and the germline ends sit 9 bases apart. Spanning cysteine to phenylalanine, the CDR3 consists of 13 amino acids. The kept DNA is CDR3 alone, 39 bases in frame from the first base. The germline V gene provides CDR1 MNHEY and CDR2 SVGEGT.